Shown below are 20 T cell receptor beta chains from a single sample sequenced in a study of blood T cells in healthy people across ages. Next came a second PCR, run for about 7 to 11 cycles, which used a sample-barcoded 5' primer along with a J-beta primer mix. TCRdb reprocessed the 5' RACE reads with MiXCR, giving one entry per CDR3 protein. The sample has 1.5 million to 2 million distinct CDR3 sequences, approximately 30% seen once. Sequencing was done on a sample of blood. The receptors shown here come from a woman in her 30s in good health.

The chain combines TRBV20-1 with TRBJ2-7; 9 bases align to TRBD2. The CDR3 contains 14 residues. The germline gives CDR1 DFQATT, CDR2 SNEGSKA (reference sequence). The ends lost 4 bases at V and 6 bases at J; junction bases unmatched: 10. The CDR3 loop is CSAKKWSGRTEQYF. CDR3 sequence (DNA): TGCAGTGCTAAAAAGTGGAGCGGGAGGACCGAGCAGTACTTC.

The chain employs TRBV18 and TRBJ1-4; 7 nucleotides match TRBD1. The length of the CDR3 is 15 residues. Germline V gives CDR1 KGHSH, CDR2 LQKENI. The V and J ends lost 3 bases and 2 bases, in that order; junction bases with no gene match: 3. The CDR3 protein is CASSPDRVTNEKLFF. CDR3 sequence (DNA): TGTGCCAGCTCACCTGACAGGGTCACTAATGAAAAACTGTTTTTT.

The J gene is TRBJ2-5, the V gene TRBV20-1; the D call may be TRBD1 or TRBD2 (6 bases each). Germline V lookup: CDR1 DFQATT, CDR2 SNEGSKA (reference sequence). Trimming removed 3 bases at V and 5 bases at J, with 13 bases between. The CDR3 sequence is 13 residues long. The CDR3 nucleotides read TGCAGTGCTAGTACGGGGGCGGGGGAGACCCAGTACTTC. It encodes CSASTGAGETQYF.

V gene TRBV6-2 or TRBV6-3 combines with J gene TRBJ2-7, with a tentative D call TRBD1 (5 bases). V lost 2 bases and J lost 3, with 11 bases in between. This CDR3 region has 14 residues. Germline V lookup: CDR1 MNHEY, CDR2 SVGEGT. DNA for the CDR3: TGTGCCAGCAGTTACGTCCCCAGGGTCTACGAGCAGTACTTC. Protein: CASSYVPRVYEQYF.

The chain recombines TRBV29-1 with TRBJ2-5, with D perhaps matching TRBD1 (5 bases). The germline V and J ends were trimmed by 6 bases and 4 bases, with 12 bases remaining between them. CDR3 length: 12 amino acids. Germline V lookup: CDR1 SQVTM, CDR2 ANQGSEA. The CDR3: CSVMDNLETQYF. CDR3 sequence (DNA): TGCAGCGTGATGGACAATTTAGAGACCCAGTACTTC.

This chain links TRBV6-5 with TRBJ1-2; D ambiguous. Trimming removed 1 base at V and 4 bases at J, with 16 bases between. Germline CDR1 and CDR2: MNHEY and SVGAGI. This CDR3 comprises 16 residues. CDR3 sequence: CASSYFLRGFTYGYTF. Here the CDR3 DNA reads TGTGCCAGCAGTTACTTTCTTCGGGGATTTACCTATGGCTACACCTTC.

Regarding this clonotype: Its ends do not fully match the called genes, so a read error is possible. The chain links TRBV7-2 to TRBJ2-1; D is possibly TRBD1 (8 bases). The CDR3 is made up of 15 amino acids. Germline CDR1 reads SGHTA; CDR2 reads FQGNSA. This chain's CDR3 is CAGSFGGTGYNEQFF. The CDR3 nucleotides read TGTGCCGGCAGCTTCGGGGGGACAGGATACAATGAGCAGTTCTTC.

This clonotype was seen only a few times. DNA for the CDR3: TGTGCCAGCACAGGGAACCCCTACAATGAGCAGTTCTTC. This encodes CASTGNPYNEQFF. The V and J genes are TRBV6-6 and TRBJ2-1; possible D gene TRBD1, 5 bases. Germline-derived CDR1 and CDR2 are MNHNY and SVGAGI (reference sequence). This CDR3 comprises 13 residues. V shed 7 bases and J shed 2 bases, with 9 bases lying between them.

The V call is TRBV14, the J call TRBJ2-4; TRBD2 might be the D (5 bases). Germline CDR1 SGHDN, CDR2 FVKESK. The germline V and J ends were trimmed by 4 bases and 4 bases, with 11 bases remaining between them. The CDR3 spans 14 residues. In DNA form, the CDR3 reads TGTGCCAGCAGCCCCGAGGGCAGAAAAAACATTCAGTACTTC. This gives the protein CASSPEGRKNIQYF.

The V and J genes are TRBV7-2 and TRBJ2-6; D might be TRBD1 (5 bases). This CDR3 is 15 amino acids long. Germline-derived CDR1 and CDR2 are SGHTA and FQGNSA. V gave up 2 bases and J gave up 4 bases, with 9 bases separating them. CDR3 DNA sequence: TGTGCCAGCAGCTTAATGGGGCTCGGGGCCAACGTCCTGACTTTC. As protein: CASSLMGLGANVLTF.

This clonotype was seen a few times. V usage is TRBV27 and J usage is TRBJ2-7; a possible D gene is TRBD2 (6 bases). The CDR3 is made up of 15 amino acids. Germline CDR1 and CDR2: MNHEY and SMNVEV (reference sequence). The ends were cut back, 7 bases at V and 3 bases at J, with 19 bases in the middle. The CDR3 here is CASKPFSGPHYEQYF. CDR3 nucleotides: TGTGCCAGCAAACCCTTCAGCGGGCCACACTACGAGCAGTACTTC.

This clonotype was seen a few times. The chain uses TRBV29-1 and TRBJ2-7; D is perhaps TRBD1 (6 bases). Germline CDR1 is SQVTM and CDR2 is ANQGSEA. The V gene lost 7 bases and the J gene lost 3 bases, with 10 bases spanning the gap. The CDR3 is 11 amino acids. CDR3 nucleotides: TGCAGCGCAGGACAGTTCTACGAGCAGTACTTC. This encodes CSAGQFYEQYF.

The chain is built from TRBV20-1 and TRBJ1-1; tentative D call: TRBD1 (6 bases). This CDR3 contains 13 residues. V gave up 4 bases and J gave up 2 bases, with 11 bases separating them. CDR1 and CDR2 from the germline V gene are DFQATT and SNEGSKA (reference sequence). The CDR3 sequence: CSATGGLNTEAFF. In nucleotides, the CDR3 is TGCAGTGCTACGGGGGGGCTTAACACTGAAGCTTTCTTT.

This clonotype has just a few counts. The V and J genes are TRBV5-1 and TRBJ1-1, with a possible D match to TRBD1 (5 bases). Trimming removed 0 bases from V and 3 bases from J, with 15 bases in between. The V gene's germline CDR1 is SGHRS and CDR2 YFSETQ. The CDR3 spans 16 residues. The CDR3 DNA reads TGCGCCAGCAGCTTGGAACGGGGGGTTAGAGACACTGAAGCTTTCTTT. It specifies CASSLERGVRDTEAFF.

Here the CDR3 reads CASSQGLGATF. The CDR3 coding sequence is TGTGCCAGCAGCCAAGGGCTCGGCGCCACCTTC. This chain joins TRBV3-1 and TRBJ1-2, with unresolved D. Germline values: CDR1 LGHDT, CDR2 YNNKEL (reference sequence). This CDR3 region has 11 residues. Trimming took off 1 base at V and 13 bases at J, with 10 bases between the two ends.

This clonotype was seen repeatedly, ten times or more. J is TRBJ2-3 and V is TRBV5-1; 8 bases are shared with TRBD2. Germline V gene data show CDR1 as SGHRS and CDR2 as YFSETQ. Losses at the gene ends were 2 bases for V and 2 bases for J; bases not matched to a gene: 7. This CDR3 is 16 amino acids long. The CDR3 DNA sequence: TGCGCCAGCAGCTTAGCAGCGGGGGTAAACACAGATACGCAGTATTTT. It codes for CASSLAAGVNTDTQYF.

There are many counts of this clonotype. The chain carries TRBV10-2 and TRBJ1-5; no clear D gene. Trimming removed 2 bases at V and 7 bases at J, with 6 bases between. The CDR3 covers 12 residues. Germline loops: CDR1 WSHSY, CDR2 SAAADI. The CDR3 bases are TGCGCCAGCAGTGAGGGACGGCAGCCCCAGCATTTT. Translating gives CASSEGRQPQHF.

CDR3 sequence reads: CASSQGRTGRQETQYF. In DNA form, the CDR3 reads TGTGCCAGCAGCCAAGGGCGGACAGGCCGTCAAGAGACCCAGTACTTC. The chain joins TRBV14 to TRBJ2-5; 7 nucleotides match TRBD1. V lost 1 base and J lost 2; bases outside the gene matches: 7. CDR1 SGHDN and CDR2 FVKESK come from the germline V gene. This CDR3 is 16 amino acids long.

This chain links TRBV11-2 with TRBJ2-5; D is unresolved. The germline V and J ends were trimmed by 2 bases and 5 bases, with 12 bases remaining between them. Germline V CDR1 and CDR2: SGHAT, FQNNGV. CDR3 size: 14 residues. The CDR3 DNA is TGTGCCAGCAGCTTAACAAGGATTGGGGAGACCCAGTACTTC. This sequence encodes CASSLTRIGETQYF.

The chain employs TRBV6-5 and TRBJ2-3; the D gene is possibly TRBD1 (5 bases). The CDR3 spans 15 residues. Trimming left V 0 bases short and J 1 base short, with 8 bases between. Germline V gene data show CDR1 as MNHEY and CDR2 as SVGAGI. The CDR3 region has the DNA TGTGCCAGCAGTTACTCGAGACAGCGCACAGATACGCAGTATTTT. It specifies CASSYSRQRTDTQYF.